This T cell receptor (beta chain) came from a study of PD-1 blockade in mismatch repair-deficient tumors. Study-wide context: Patients had around 11 mismatch repair-deficient cancer types, all previously treated and progressing. Broader study findings: After pembrolizumab, tumor-resident clones rose rapidly, then generally contracted before radiologic responses.

Mismatch repair deficiency was confirmed in all patients, by PCR or immunohistochemistry. CDR3 length: 14 residues. Germline values: CDR1 SGHVS, CDR2 FQNEAQ. The J segment lost 4 bases and the V segment lost 5 bases, leaving 4 bases of the junction unmatched. Produced via immunoSEQ multiplex PCR; TCRdb's table is partial and in-frame only. The table includes roughly 17,000 clones, approximately 84% detected once. About this clone: Its matching antigen is unknown.

The sequencing here drew on PBMCs, taken less than 25 weeks after starting pembrolizumab. The rearrangement joins TRBV7-8 to TRBJ2-7; TRBD1 matches at 11 bases. The receptor comes from an adult with mismatch repair-deficient cancer. CDR3 coding DNA: TGTGCCAGCAGCAAGGACAGGGGGCTGTACGAGCAGTACTTC. Protein sequence: CASSKDRGLYEQYF.